This T cell receptor beta chain was profiled in a study of TIL therapy for anti-PD-1-resistant metastatic lung cancer. For the study at large: Half of patients were current or former smokers. Tumors carried a median roughly 1.5 non-synonymous mutations per megabase.

CDR1 is KGHSH and CDR2 is LQKENI in the germline V gene. V gave up 5 bases and J gave up 1 base, with 14 bases separating them. The CDR3 length is 15 residues. Specified time point: pre-treatment sample, taken before nivolumab and TIL therapy. Most excised metastases sampled were pleural nodules or supraclavicular lymph nodes. Broader study findings: Many TIL product clones were absent from baseline tumor, suggesting clonal contraction.

Sequencing used immunoSEQ v3. Each library reached 2 million or so read pairs, or about 5-6.5 million at deep level. Produced via immunoSEQ multiplex PCR; TCRdb's table is partial and in-frame only. The table shows more than 90,000 clones, with about three fifths occurring only once. As for this clone: Antigen specificity is unknown.

The chain joins TRBV18 to TRBJ2-5; D gene ambiguous. This TCR was recovered from a person aged 25-85 years with non-small cell lung cancer. The sample consisted of tumor tissue, taken at baseline. CDR3 in amino acids: CASSYKGPVQETQYF. As DNA, the CDR3 is TGTGCCAGCTCATATAAAGGGCCGGTCCAAGAGACCCAGTACTTC.